Sequencing of this TCR beta chain was carried out in a study of blood T cell repertoires in COVID-19. Whole-study context: Whether acute or convalescent, the COVID-19 samples came from the United States, Italy and Spain.

The CDR3 totals 15 residues. Trimming took 8 bases from V and 3 from J, leaving 19 bases between them. The germline gives CDR1 SEHNR, CDR2 FQNEAQ (reference sequence). Here immunoSEQ multiplex PCR was the method, and the copy in TCRdb shows in-frame clones only, minus some. The sample gives roughly 120,000 clones, roughly 79% of which show up once; 16% is in the top ten. The sample taken for sequencing was peripheral blood. The chain carries TRBV7-9 and TRBJ1-1; a weak D match, TRBD1 (6 bases). The source is a woman aged 80 or over with active or convalescent COVID-19. The CDR3 region is CASWGGPGGDTEAFF. The DNA of the CDR3 is TGTGCCAGCTGGGGGGGCCCTGGGGGCGACACTGAAGCTTTCTTT.